This entry lists 20 T cell receptor beta chains sequenced from one sample in a study of OX40 agonist ivuxolimab in advanced cancers. Profiled with immunoSEQ multiplex PCR; TCRdb holds only in-frame clones, not every one. The profile shows tens of thousands of clones, 85% to 90% of them singletons. The sample in question was CD4+ or CD8+ T cells sorted from blood, obtained in a trial of the OX40 agonist ivuxolimab. Receptor source: an adult with an advanced solid tumor such as melanoma, head and neck, liver or kidney cancer.

This clone has a single count. The V call is TRBV19, the J call TRBJ1-4; tentative D call: TRBD1 (5 bases). Germline V gene data show CDR1 as LNHDA and CDR2 as SQIVND (reference sequence). This CDR3 region has 16 residues. The V gene lost 4 bases and the J gene lost 8 bases, with 20 bases spanning the gap. CDR3 region: CASSTHQPGGGEKLFF. CDR3 nucleotide sequence: TGTGCCAGTAGTACCCATCAGCCGGGGGGAGGAGAAAAACTGTTTTTT.

The chain uses TRBV28 and TRBJ1-6, with 9 bases fitting TRBD1. The CDR3 contains 14 residues. Trimming took 6 bases from V and 9 from J; bases not matched to a gene: 6. CDR1 MDHEN and CDR2 SYDVKM come from the germline V gene. The CDR3 region has the DNA TGTGCCAGCAGCGGGGGACAGGGACTTTCACCCCTCCACTTT. It encodes CASSGGQGLSPLHF.

The chain joins TRBV28 to TRBJ1-2; D is unresolved. The CDR3 has 13 residues. Trimming stripped 5 bases from V and 3 bases from J, with 10 bases between. Germline CDR1 MDHEN, CDR2 SYDVKM. The CDR3 is CASSPAAYYGYTF. CDR3 bases: TGTGCCAGCAGTCCGGCAGCCTACTATGGCTACACCTTC.

V and J are TRBV19 and TRBJ2-2, with no clear D. This CDR3 contains 14 residues. The V end lost 3 bases, the J end lost 6 bases, and 11 bases lay between the germline ends. Per the germline V gene, CDR1 is LNHDA and CDR2 is SQIVND (reference sequence). The DNA of the CDR3 is TGTGCCAGTAGTATCACCGGGCTTTCCGGGGAGCTGTTTTTT. This encodes CASSITGLSGELFF.

The chain joins TRBV6-6 to TRBJ2-5; 7 bases are a match to TRBD1. Unmatched junction bases numbered 3, after V lost 7 bases and J lost 1 base. The CDR3 consists of 13 residues. Germline CDR1 MNHNY, CDR2 SVGAGI (reference sequence). CDR3: CASKDRVQETQYF. In nucleotides, the CDR3 is TGTGCCAGCAAAGACAGGGTCCAAGAGACCCAGTACTTC.

The rearrangement uses TRBV7-3 and TRBJ2-2; D gene unclear. Looked up from germline, CDR1 is SGHTA and CDR2 is FQGTGA. CDR3 length equals 14 residues. Trimming took 5 bases from V and 0 from J, leaving 7 bases between them. Written as DNA, the CDR3 is TGTGCCAGCAGCCCGGACGCGAACACCGGGGAGCTGTTTTTT. Protein: CASSPDANTGELFF. The full variable domain, its missing parts supplied by reference TRBV7-3 and TRBJ2-2, is GAGVSQTPSNKVTEKGKYVELRCDPISGHTALYWYRQSLGQGPEFLIYFQGTGAADDSGLPNDRFFAVRPEGSVSTLKIQRTERGDSAVYLCASSPDANTGELFFGEGSRLTVL.

The rearrangement joins TRBV2 to TRBJ1-5; no firm D call. CDR3 size: 13 residues. Germline V lookup: CDR1 SNHLY, CDR2 FYNNEI. V lost 0 bases, J lost 4 bases, and 4 bases lay in between. The CDR3 is CASSEAANQPQHF. The DNA of the CDR3 is TGTGCCAGCAGTGAAGCCGCGAATCAGCCCCAGCATTTT.

This clone was seen just once. The V and J genes are TRBV10-3 and TRBJ2-7; 10 positions match TRBD1. Losses at the gene ends were 4 bases for V and 1 base for J; bases not matched to a gene: 10. This CDR3 is built from 17 residues. Per the germline V gene, CDR1 is ENHRY and CDR2 is SYGVKD. CDR3 in amino acids: CAISGSVRDRGSYEQYF. The DNA of the CDR3 is TGTGCCATCAGTGGCTCGGTCAGGGACAGGGGTTCCTACGAGCAGTACTTC.

Remarks on this clone: At one end, the junction sequence differs from germline, possibly due to a read error. The chain has TRBV7-7 and TRBJ2-2; D ambiguous. Looked up from germline, CDR1 is SSHAT and CDR2 is FNYEAQ (reference sequence). CDR3 length: 13 amino acids. DNA for the CDR3: TGTGCCAGCCAAATCTCTAACACCGGCGAGCTGTTTTTT. It yields the protein CASQISNTGELFF. Full variable domain (missing parts from reference TRBV7-7 and TRBJ2-2): GAGVSQSPRYKVTKRGQDVTLRCDPISSHATLYWYQQALGQGPEFLTYFNYEAQPDKSGLPSDRFSAERPEGSISTLTIQRTEQRDSAMYRCASQISNTGELFFGEGSRLTVL.

This chain links TRBV7-3 with TRBJ1-1; D is uncertain. Germline loops: CDR1 SGHTA, CDR2 FQGTGA. This CDR3 is built from 13 residues. The V gene lost 4 bases and the J gene lost 1 base, with 7 bases spanning the gap. Here the CDR3 reads CASSSTRNTEAFF. CDR3 bases: TGTGCCAGCAGCTCTACAAGGAACACTGAAGCTTTCTTT.

The chain is built from TRBV28 and TRBJ2-7; tentative D call: TRBD1 (5 bases). Germline CDR1 reads MDHEN; CDR2 reads SYDVKM. V was trimmed by 5 bases and J by 2 bases, leaving 10 bases between them. The CDR3 runs 13 residues. The CDR3 region has the DNA TGTGCCAGCAGTGAAACAGGTGCCTACGAGCAGTACTTC. As protein: CASSETGAYEQYF. The full variable domain, in which reference TRBV28 and TRBJ2-7 provide the parts outside the CDR3, is DVKVTQSSRYLVKRTGEKVFLECVQDMDHENMFWYRQDPGLGLRLIYFSYDVKMKEKGDIPEGYSVSREKKERFSLILESASTNQTSMYLCASSETGAYEQYFGPGTRLTVT.

The V gene is TRBV25-1, the J gene TRBJ2-1, with 7 bases that match TRBD2. The length of the CDR3 is 15 residues. V trimming: 10 bases; J trimming: 6 bases; junction bases outside the gene matches: 15. Germline assignment: CDR1 MGHDK and CDR2 SYGVNS. The DNA of the CDR3 is TGTGCCACCCGTGAGAGCGGGGTTCAGGGCAATGAGCAGTTCTTC. This translates into CATRESGVQGNEQFF. The full variable domain, completed using reference TRBV25-1 and TRBJ2-1, is EADIYQTPRYLVIGTGKKITLECSQTMGHDKMYWYQQDPGMELHLIHYSYGVNSTEKGDLSSESTVSRIRTEHFPLTLESARPSHTSQYLCATRESGVQGNEQFFGPGTRLTVL.

This chain joins TRBV7-9 and TRBJ2-3; 10 bases map to TRBD2. This CDR3 is built from 17 residues. Germline CDR1 SEHNR, CDR2 FQNEAQ (reference sequence). V was pared by 1 base and J by 0 bases, with 4 bases of the junction left unmatched. The CDR3 region has the DNA TGTGCCAGCAGCTTAGGACTAGCGGGCGCAAGCACAGATACGCAGTATTTT. Protein product: CASSLGLAGASTDTQYF.

The rearrangement joins TRBV5-1 to TRBJ2-7; D remains unclear. The CDR3 loop spans 12 amino acids. Trimming cost V 1 base and J 5 bases, with 7 bases left between them. Germline-derived CDR1 and CDR2 are SGHRS and YFSETQ. The CDR3 sequence: CASSLYFDEQYF. In DNA form, the CDR3 reads TGCGCCAGCAGCTTGTATTTCGACGAGCAGTACTTC.

This clone was seen just once. This chain links TRBV4-3 with TRBJ2-3; D ambiguous. CDR1 and CDR2 (germline): LGHNA, YSLEER. The length of the CDR3 is 15 residues. The V and J ends lost 0 bases and 1 base respectively, with 8 bases between them. The CDR3 DNA reads as TGCGCCAGCAGCCAAGATTTTAGCCGCACAGATACGCAGTATTTT. It encodes CASSQDFSRTDTQYF.

V is TRBV7-9 and J is TRBJ1-5; D unclear. Germline V gene data show CDR1 as SEHNR and CDR2 as FQNEAQ (reference sequence). The CDR3 is 16 amino acids. The V and J ends lost 1 base and 1 base respectively, with 11 bases between them. CDR3: CASSLGGGGSNQPQHF. As DNA, the CDR3 is TGTGCCAGCAGCTTAGGCGGAGGAGGCAGCAATCAGCCCCAGCATTTT.

The table lists this clone with a count of one. An end of the junction does not agree with germline; a read error may underlie this. This rearrangement joins TRBV6-1 to TRBJ1-2; D unresolved. CDR1 is MNHNS, CDR2 SASEGT, per germline. The CDR3 is made up of 12 amino acids. CDR3 amino acids: CASREGNYGYTF. CDR3 sequence (DNA): TGTGCCAGCAGGGAAGGGAACTATGGCTACACCTTC.

V usage is TRBV2 and J usage is TRBJ2-6; TRBD1 agrees at 8 bases. From germline, CDR1 is SNHLY and CDR2 FYNNEI. V dropped 6 bases and J dropped 0; count of bases not matched to a gene: 7. The CDR3 is 17 residues long. The CDR3 sequence: CASSSRGRDSGANVLTF. The CDR3 region has the DNA TGTGCCAGCAGCTCCAGGGGGCGAGACTCTGGGGCCAACGTCCTGACTTTC.

As regards this clone: Sequence at one end of the junction differs from germline and may be a read error. The V and J genes are TRBV6-1 and TRBJ1-1, with D possibly being TRBD1 (6 bases). This CDR3 has 13 amino acids. Germline-derived CDR1 and CDR2 are MNHNS and SASEGT. The CDR3 DNA follows: TGTGCCAGCATTGAATTGGGGGCCACTGAAGCTTTCTTT. This encodes CASIELGATEAFF.

The genes are TRBV5-1 and TRBJ1-1; D unclear. Germline CDR1 is SGHRS and CDR2 is YFSETQ. V lost 4 bases and J lost 1, with 8 bases in between. The CDR3 runs to 13 residues. The CDR3 coding sequence is TGCGCCAGCAGCCCGGACGGGAACACTGAAGCTTTCTTT. It specifies CASSPDGNTEAFF.